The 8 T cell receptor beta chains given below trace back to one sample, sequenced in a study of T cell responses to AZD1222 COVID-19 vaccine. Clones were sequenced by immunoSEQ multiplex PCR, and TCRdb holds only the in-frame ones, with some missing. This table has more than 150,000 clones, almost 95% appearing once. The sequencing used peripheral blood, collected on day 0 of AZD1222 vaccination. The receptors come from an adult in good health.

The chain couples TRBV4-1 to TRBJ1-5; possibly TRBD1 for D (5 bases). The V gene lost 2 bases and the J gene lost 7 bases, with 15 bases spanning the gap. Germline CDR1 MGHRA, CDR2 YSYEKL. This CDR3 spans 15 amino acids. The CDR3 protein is CASSQRSRAKQPQHF. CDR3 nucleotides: TGCGCCAGCAGCCAAAGAAGCAGGGCAAAACAGCCCCAGCATTTT.

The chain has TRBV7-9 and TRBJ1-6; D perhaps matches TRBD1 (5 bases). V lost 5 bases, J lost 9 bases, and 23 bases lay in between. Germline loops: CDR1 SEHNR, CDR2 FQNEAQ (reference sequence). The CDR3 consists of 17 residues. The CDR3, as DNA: TGTGCCAGCAGCCCCGCCCGGGACGCAGGGATAGGTTCACCCCTCCACTTT. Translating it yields CASSPARDAGIGSPLHF.

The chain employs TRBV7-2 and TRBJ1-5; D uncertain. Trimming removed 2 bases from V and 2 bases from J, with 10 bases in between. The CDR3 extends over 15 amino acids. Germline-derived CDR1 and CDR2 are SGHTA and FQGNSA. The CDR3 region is CASSLRPDRNQPQHF. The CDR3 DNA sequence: TGTGCCAGCAGCTTACGACCAGATCGCAATCAGCCCCAGCATTTT.

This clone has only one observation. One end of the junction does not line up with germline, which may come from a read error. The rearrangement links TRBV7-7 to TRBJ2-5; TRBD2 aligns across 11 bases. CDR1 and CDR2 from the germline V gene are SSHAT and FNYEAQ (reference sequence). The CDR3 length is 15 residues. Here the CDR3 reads CASSYTSGGQETQYF. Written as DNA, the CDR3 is TGTGCTAGCAGCTACACTAGCGGGGGACAAGAGACCCAGTACTTC.

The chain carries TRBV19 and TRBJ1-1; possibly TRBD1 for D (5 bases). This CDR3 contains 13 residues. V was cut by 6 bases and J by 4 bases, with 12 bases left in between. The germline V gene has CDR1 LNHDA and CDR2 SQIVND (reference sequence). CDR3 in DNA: TGTGCCAGTAGACAGGACACTGGCACTGAAGCTTTCTTT. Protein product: CASRQDTGTEAFF.

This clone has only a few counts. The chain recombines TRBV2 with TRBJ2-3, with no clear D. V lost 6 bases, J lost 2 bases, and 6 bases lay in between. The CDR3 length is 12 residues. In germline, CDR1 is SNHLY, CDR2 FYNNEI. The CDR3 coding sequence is TGTGCCAGCAGCGGCAACACAGATACGCAGTATTTT. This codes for CASSGNTDTQYF.

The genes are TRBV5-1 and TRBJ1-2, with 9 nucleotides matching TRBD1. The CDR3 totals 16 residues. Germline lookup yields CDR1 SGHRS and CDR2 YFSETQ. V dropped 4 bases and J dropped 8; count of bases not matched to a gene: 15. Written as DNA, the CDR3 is TGCGCCAGCAGCAGCCCCGGGACAGGGAGCTTGATCGGCTACACCTTC. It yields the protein CASSSPGTGSLIGYTF.

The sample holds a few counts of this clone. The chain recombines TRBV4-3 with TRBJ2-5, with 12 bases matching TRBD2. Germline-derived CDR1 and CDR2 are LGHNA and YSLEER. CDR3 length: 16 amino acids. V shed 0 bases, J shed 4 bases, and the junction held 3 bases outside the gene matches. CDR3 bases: TGCGCCAGCAGCCAAGAACCTAGCGGGGGGGGAGAGACCCAGTACTTC. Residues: CASSQEPSGGGETQYF.